This T cell receptor (beta chain) was sequenced in a study of blood T cells in healthy people across ages. Study summary: Template switching captured about one barcoded beta molecule per two T cells. Findings and limits, study-wide: Relative to aged donors, long-lived donors carried more naive CD4+ cells and displayed higher diversity. Getting older went along with TCR beta diversity per million T cells dropping roughly linearly.

Each sample gave at least 6.5 million isolated PBMCs. In germline, CDR1 is SGHRS, CDR2 YFSETQ. The length of the CDR3 is 15 residues. V dropped 3 bases and J dropped 7 bases, with 19 bases sitting between them. Then a second PCR, running about 6 to 12 cycles, was carried out with a sample-barcoded 5' primer and a J-beta primer mix. TCRdb reprocessed the 5' RACE reads via MiXCR and lists one record per CDR3 protein. The sample holds some 690,000 distinct CDR3 sequences, approximately 21% seen once. This clonotype appeared a few times. Antigen: not known. The chain links TRBV5-1 to TRBJ1-1; the D gene is possibly TRBD1 (6 bases). Sequencing was done on a sample of blood. The TCR originated in a man between 65 and 85 years old in good health. DNA of the CDR3: TGCGCCAGCAGCTGGGAGAAGGGGGGACTGGGTGAAGCTTTCTTT. Its translation: CASSWEKGGLGEAFF. The full variable domain, in which reference TRBV5-1 and TRBJ1-1 provide the parts outside the CDR3, is KAGVTQTPRYLIKTRGQQVTLSCSPISGHRSVSWYQQTPGQGLQFLFEYFSETQRNKGNFPGRFSGRQFSNSRSEMNVSTLELGDSALYLCASSWEKGGLGEAFFGQGTRLTVV.